This T cell receptor beta chain was captured in a study of cytomegalovirus exposure and HLA in healthy donors. 13 Jbeta primers and 60 Vbeta primers were used for the PCR. This table comes from immunoSEQ multiplex PCR, and its TCRdb copy is limited to in-frame clones, with some not included. The sample records roughly 200,000 clones, roughly 79% being singletons. Concerning this clone: What it binds is not known.

CDR1 MNHEY and CDR2 SMNVEV come from the germline V gene (reference sequence). CDR3 length: 14 amino acids. The ends lost 8 bases at V and 2 bases at J; junction bases unmatched: 6. Findings of the study overall: The sole available immune exposure information was CMV serostatus. A later analysis appeared to link common viral pathogens to several of the most significant clusters. HLA allele associations emerged for roughly 17,000 TCR beta sequences in a later analysis, at 0.05 false discovery rate.

The chain carries TRBV27 and TRBJ2-7; 10 nucleotides line up with TRBD1. Sequences were obtained from PBMCs. This TCR was recovered from a man aged 25 to 45 in good health and CMV-seronegative. CDR3 region: CASSGTGATYEQYF. The CDR3 DNA is TGTGCCAGCTCCGGGACAGGGGCGACCTACGAGCAGTACTTC.